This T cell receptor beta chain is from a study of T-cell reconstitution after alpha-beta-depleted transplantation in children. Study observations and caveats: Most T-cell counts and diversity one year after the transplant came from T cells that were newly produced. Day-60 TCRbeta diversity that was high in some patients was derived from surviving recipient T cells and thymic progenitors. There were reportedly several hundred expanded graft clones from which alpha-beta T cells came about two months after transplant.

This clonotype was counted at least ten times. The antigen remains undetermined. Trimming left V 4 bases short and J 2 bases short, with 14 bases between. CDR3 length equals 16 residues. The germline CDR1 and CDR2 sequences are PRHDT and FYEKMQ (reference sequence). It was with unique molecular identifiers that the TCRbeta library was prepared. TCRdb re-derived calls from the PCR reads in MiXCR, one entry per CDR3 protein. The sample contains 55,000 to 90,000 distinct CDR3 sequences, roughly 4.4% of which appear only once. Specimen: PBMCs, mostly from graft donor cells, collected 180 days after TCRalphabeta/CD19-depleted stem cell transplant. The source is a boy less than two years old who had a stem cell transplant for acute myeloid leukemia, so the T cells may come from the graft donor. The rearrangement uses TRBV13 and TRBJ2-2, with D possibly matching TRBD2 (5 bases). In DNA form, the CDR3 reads TGTGCCAGCAGCTCCGGGTCGGGGAGTAACACCGGGGAGCTGTTTTTT. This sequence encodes CASSSGSGSNTGELFF.